This T cell receptor beta chain was documented in a study of beta chain features in type 1 diabetes listed by TCRdb under 2018. For the study in its entirety: No differences in mean age, gender distribution, total cell number or subset yield were found between patients and healthy donors. In the study, recently diagnosed type 1 diabetes patients and matched healthy donors were compared on the TCRB repertoires of their sorted circulating CD4+ T cell subsets. Across all samples, around 100 million sorted cells were examined, and cell number per subset correlated strongly with RNA yield. Regulatory and stem cell-like memory subsets were obtained from only 8 patients and roughly eight healthy donors, while naive and central memory subsets were obtained from all 30 or so donors. Broad study findings and their caveats: Shorter templates might have been favored by PCR, but patient and control samples were amplified and corrected together, so both groups would have been affected equally by any skew. Because cDNA rather than genomic DNA was sequenced, highly expressing activated cells could have been over-represented, although no difference in activation and CD3 levels was found between groups. Patients with type 1 diabetes made fewer insertions and deleted more nucleotides at VDJ recombination sites, implying thymic rearrangement abnormalities. The naive, central memory and regulatory TCRB repertoires appeared to resemble one another more closely among patients than among healthy donors. A moderate but significant shortening of TCRB CDR3 length was observed in type 1 diabetes patients in all four CD4+ subsets. Only small numbers of individuals were included in the HLA sub-analyses, which left unresolved whether HLA type had any influence on TCRB rearrangement.

A single peripheral blood draw of around 100 mL on average was collected from each donor into heparinised tubes. A BD FACSAria II was used to sort naive, central memory, regulatory and stem cell-like memory CD4+ T cells with a panel that included CD45RO, CCR7, CD25, CD127, CD95 and CD27. Purity was above 98% for every sorted population. PBMCs were isolated immediately by Lymphoprep density gradient centrifugation and stained directly without culture. So that batch effects would be minimized, each experiment stained and sorted samples in pairs, pairing one healthy donor with one patient. All of the isolated RNA was reverse transcribed with the High Capacity cDNA Reverse Transcription Kit, so expressed TCRB transcripts were sequenced. Deep immunoSEQ sequencing was performed on naive, central memory and regulatory T cell samples, with an average of roughly 4 million total reads per sample. After sorted cells were lysed in RLT buffer, RNA was extracted with DNase-treated RNeasy Micro or Mini kits, with the choice depending on cell number. To prevent cross-contamination, every cell subset was processed on its own, while patient and healthy donor samples were processed together. The immunoSEQ multiplex PCR was used to amplify TCRB sequences from cDNA, generating 87-bp fragments that spanned the CDR3 region. The amplicons were sequenced using the Illumina HiSeq platform. On the authors' methods: PCR bias was corrected computationally using synthetic template baselines, and reads within Hamming distance 2 were collapsed, with unmergeable singletons discarded. Reads were aligned against IMGT so that V, D and J genes, CDR3 length and insertions or deletions at six rearrangement sites could be assigned. Within each subset, clonotype counts were normalized to sorted cell number, after which true diversity and Gini coefficients were computed with the tcR R package. The overlap coefficient, calculated on TCRB nucleotide sequences, was used to quantify repertoire sharing. Out-of-frame TCRB sequences from naive cells were analyzed to stand in for the pre-selection repertoire. In TCRdb, the immuneACCESS table is reduced to in-frame sequences with V and J assigned. These tables do not hold every clone; where another copy was compared, an unresolved V gene accounts for under half, and the others remain unexplained. That table is the source of V, J and clone size, and D and trimming were worked out from the DNA. The sample table records some 660,000 clones; over 11% of these occur just once. The leading ten clones occupy roughly 0.04% of the sample.

About this clone: Its antigen is not yet known. Per-base quality was not reported, and no clone a single base away is much larger than it.

Spanning cysteine to phenylalanine, the CDR3 consists of 16 amino acids. The retained sequence is limited to the CDR3, 48 bases, with the frame set at the first base. After removal of 4 bases from V and 4 bases from J, the junction retains 9 bases not matched to a gene. As encoded in the germline V gene (reference sequence), CDR1 is LNHDA while CDR2 is SQIVND. The V and J genes are TRBV19 and TRBJ2-3; a stretch of 9 junction bases matches TRBD2. The sample consisted of naive CD4+ T cells from blood. The sample's cell subset or site label is to be understood as: true naive CD4+ T cells. This TCR came from a man between 18 and 35 years old with type 1 diabetes. The CDR3 has the sequence CASSTIGLARPDTQYF. The DNA sequence is given as TGTGCCAGTAGTACCATCGGACTAGCGAGGCCAGATACGCAGTATTTT.